The text below deals with one T cell receptor beta chain. The sample originates from a study of PD-L1 blockade in urothelial cancer. Stated time point: peripheral blood 6 weeks after treatment start. Each patient gave between 1 and 8 samples of peripheral blood mononuclear cells, which were collected pretreatment and during treatment. In germline, CDR1 is LNHNV, CDR2 YYDKDF (reference sequence). Trimming cost V 5 bases and J 3 bases, with 13 bases left between them. CDR3 length equals 15 residues. Libraries were prepared by immunoSEQ multiplex PCR; TCRdb keeps only in-frame clonotypes and omits some of them. The table shows some 48,000 clones, with about 90% occurring only once.

This material consisted of PBMCs, taken around atezolizumab (anti-PD-L1) treatment. This receptor was identified in a man aged 55 to 70 with urothelial cancer. The chain couples TRBV15 to TRBJ1-4, with D tentatively TRBD1 (5 bases). The CDR3 region is CATSPTAQSNEKLFF. As DNA, the CDR3 is TGTGCCACCAGCCCGACAGCCCAATCTAATGAAAAACTGTTTTTT.